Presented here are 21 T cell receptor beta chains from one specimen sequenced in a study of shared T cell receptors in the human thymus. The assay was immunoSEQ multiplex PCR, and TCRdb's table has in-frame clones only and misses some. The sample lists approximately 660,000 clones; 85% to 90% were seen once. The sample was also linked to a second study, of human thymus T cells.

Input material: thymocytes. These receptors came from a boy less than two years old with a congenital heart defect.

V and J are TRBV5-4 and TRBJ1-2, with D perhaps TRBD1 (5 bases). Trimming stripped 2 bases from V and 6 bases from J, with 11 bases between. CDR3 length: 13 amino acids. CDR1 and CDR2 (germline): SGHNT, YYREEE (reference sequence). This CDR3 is CASSFRGGDGYTF. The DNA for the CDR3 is TGTGCCAGCAGCTTTCGGGGAGGGGATGGCTACACCTTC.

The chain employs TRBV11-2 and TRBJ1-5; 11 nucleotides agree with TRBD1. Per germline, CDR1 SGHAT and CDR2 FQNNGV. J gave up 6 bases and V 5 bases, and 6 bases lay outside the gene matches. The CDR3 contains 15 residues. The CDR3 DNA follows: TGTGCCAGCAGCCGGACAGGGGGCGCGGGTCAGCCCCAGCATTTT. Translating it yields CASSRTGGAGQPQHF.

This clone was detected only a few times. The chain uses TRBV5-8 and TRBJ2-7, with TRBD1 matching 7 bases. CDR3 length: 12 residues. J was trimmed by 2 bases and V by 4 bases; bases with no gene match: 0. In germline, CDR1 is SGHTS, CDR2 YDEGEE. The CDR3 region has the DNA TGTGCCAGCAGCGGGACAGCCTACGAGCAGTACTTC. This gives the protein CASSGTAYEQYF.

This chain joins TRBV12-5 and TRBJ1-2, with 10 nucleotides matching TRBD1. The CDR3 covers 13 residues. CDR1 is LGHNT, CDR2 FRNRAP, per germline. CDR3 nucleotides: TGTGCCTACGACAGGGGGCGGTTCTATGGCTACACCTTC. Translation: CAYDRGRFYGYTF.

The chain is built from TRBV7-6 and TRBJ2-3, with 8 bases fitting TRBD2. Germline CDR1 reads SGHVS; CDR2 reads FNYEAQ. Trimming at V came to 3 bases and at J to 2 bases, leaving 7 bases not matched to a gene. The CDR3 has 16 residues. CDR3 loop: CASSFRSGGLTDTQYF. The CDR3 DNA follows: TGTGCCAGCAGCTTTCGATCGGGAGGGCTCACAGATACGCAGTATTTT.

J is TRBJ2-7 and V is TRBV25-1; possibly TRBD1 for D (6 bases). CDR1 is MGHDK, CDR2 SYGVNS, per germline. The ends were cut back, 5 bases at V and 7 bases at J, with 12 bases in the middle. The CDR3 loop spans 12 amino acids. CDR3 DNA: TGTGCCAGCAGTACAGGGCTGGGGGAGCAGTACTTC. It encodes CASSTGLGEQYF.

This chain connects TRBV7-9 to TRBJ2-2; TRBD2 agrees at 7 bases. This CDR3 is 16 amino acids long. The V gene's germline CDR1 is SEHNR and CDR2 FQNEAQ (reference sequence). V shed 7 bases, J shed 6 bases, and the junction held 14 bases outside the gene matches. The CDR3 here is CASMGSAGVRPGELFF. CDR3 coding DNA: TGTGCCAGCATGGGTTCCGCGGGAGTTCGTCCCGGGGAGCTGTTTTTT.

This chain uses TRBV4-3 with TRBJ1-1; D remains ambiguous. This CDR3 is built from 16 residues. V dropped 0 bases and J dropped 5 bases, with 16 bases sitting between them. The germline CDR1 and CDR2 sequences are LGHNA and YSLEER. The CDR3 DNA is TGCGCCAGCAGCCAAGATGTCCCGGGGAGAAGGACTGAAGCTTTCTTT. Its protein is CASSQDVPGRRTEAFF.

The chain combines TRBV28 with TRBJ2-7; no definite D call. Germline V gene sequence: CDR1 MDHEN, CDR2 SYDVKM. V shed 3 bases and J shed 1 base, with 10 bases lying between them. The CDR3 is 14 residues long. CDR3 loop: CASSFRTASYEQYF. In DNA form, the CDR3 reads TGTGCCAGCAGTTTTAGAACCGCTTCCTACGAGCAGTACTTC.

This chain's CDR3 is CASSQEEWTSKYGEQFF. CDR3 sequence (DNA): TGTGCCAGCAGCCAAGAAGAGTGGACTTCTAAATACGGTGAGCAGTTCTTC. The rearrangement joins TRBV4-2 to TRBJ2-1; D is perhaps TRBD2 (5 bases). V lost 0 bases and J lost 9, with 21 bases in between. The CDR3 is 17 amino acids. Germline V gene data show CDR1 as LGHNA and CDR2 as YNFKEQ.

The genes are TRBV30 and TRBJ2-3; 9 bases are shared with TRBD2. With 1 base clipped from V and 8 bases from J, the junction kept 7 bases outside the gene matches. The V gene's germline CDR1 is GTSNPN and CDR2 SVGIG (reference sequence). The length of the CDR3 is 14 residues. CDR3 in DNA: TGTGCCTGGAGTGCCCCGGGCGGGGGGGGTACGCAGTATTTT. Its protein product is CAWSAPGGGGTQYF.

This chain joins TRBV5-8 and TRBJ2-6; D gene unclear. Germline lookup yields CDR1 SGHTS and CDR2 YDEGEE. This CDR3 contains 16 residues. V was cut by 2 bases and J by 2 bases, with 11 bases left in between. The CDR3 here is CASSFFGVPGANVLTF. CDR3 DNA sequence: TGTGCCAGCAGCTTTTTCGGAGTACCTGGGGCCAACGTCCTGACTTTC.

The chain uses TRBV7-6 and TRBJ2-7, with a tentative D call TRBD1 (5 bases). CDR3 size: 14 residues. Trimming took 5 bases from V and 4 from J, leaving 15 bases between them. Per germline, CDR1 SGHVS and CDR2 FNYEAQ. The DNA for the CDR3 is TGTGCCAGCAGCCGCTGGAGCCCAGGGTACGAGCAGTACTTC. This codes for CASSRWSPGYEQYF.

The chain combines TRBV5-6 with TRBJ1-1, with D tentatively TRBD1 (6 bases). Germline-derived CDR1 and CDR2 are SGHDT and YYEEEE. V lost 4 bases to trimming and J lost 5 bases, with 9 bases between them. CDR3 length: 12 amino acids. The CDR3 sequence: CASSPRGTEAFF. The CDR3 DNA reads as TGTGCCAGCAGCCCGAGGGGGACTGAAGCTTTCTTT.

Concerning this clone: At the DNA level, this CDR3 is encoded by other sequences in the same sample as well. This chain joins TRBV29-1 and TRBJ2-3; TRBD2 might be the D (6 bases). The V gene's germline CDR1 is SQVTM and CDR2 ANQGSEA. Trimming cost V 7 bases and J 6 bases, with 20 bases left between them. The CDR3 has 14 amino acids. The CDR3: CSAGKLADKDTQYF. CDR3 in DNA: TGCAGCGCTGGGAAACTAGCTGACAAGGATACGCAGTATTTT.

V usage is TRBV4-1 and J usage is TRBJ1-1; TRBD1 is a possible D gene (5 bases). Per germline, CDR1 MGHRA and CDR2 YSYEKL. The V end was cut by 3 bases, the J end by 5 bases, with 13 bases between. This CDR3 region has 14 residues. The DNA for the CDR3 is TGCGCCAGCAGCCAGAACAGGTGCGGTACTGAAGCTTTCTTT. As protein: CASSQNRCGTEAFF.

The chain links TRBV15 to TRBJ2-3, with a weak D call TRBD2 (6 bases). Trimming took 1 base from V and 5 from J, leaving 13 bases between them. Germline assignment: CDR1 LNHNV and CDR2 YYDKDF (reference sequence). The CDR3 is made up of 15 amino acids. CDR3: CATSRAVGGLDTQYF. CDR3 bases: TGTGCCACCAGCAGAGCGGTGGGAGGTCTAGATACGCAGTATTTT.

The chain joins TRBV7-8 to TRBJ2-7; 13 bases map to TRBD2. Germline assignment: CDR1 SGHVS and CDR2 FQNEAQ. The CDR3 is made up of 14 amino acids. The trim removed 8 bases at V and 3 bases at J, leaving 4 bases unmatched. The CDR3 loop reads CASGRTSGSYEQYF. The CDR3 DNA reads TGTGCCAGCGGTAGGACTAGCGGGAGCTACGAGCAGTACTTC.

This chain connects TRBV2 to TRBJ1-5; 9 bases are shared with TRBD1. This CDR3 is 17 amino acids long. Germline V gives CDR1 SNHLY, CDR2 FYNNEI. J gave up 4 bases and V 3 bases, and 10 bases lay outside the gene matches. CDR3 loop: CASSDEPGTGYNQPQHF. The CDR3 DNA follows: TGTGCCAGCAGTGATGAGCCTGGGACAGGGTATAATCAGCCCCAGCATTTT.

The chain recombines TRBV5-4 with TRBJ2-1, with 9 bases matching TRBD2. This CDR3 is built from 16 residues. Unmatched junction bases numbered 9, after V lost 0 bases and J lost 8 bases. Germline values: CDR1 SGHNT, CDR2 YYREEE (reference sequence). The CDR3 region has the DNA TGTGCCAGCAGCTTGGCCCTGAGCGGGAGGATCGATGAGCAGTTCTTC. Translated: CASSLALSGRIDEQFF.

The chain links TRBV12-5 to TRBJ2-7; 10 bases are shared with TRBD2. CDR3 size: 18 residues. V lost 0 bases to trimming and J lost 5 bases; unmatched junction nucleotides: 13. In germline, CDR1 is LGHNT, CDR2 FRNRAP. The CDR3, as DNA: TGTGCTAGTGGTTTGGTATTTTCTAGCGGGGGACTGTCTCACGAGCAGTACTTC. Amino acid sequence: CASGLVFSSGGLSHEQYF.